This TCR beta chain was captured in a study of technical replicates of blood from a few donors. Some clones are missing from TCRdb's copy, which holds only in-frame ones; the method was immunoSEQ multiplex PCR. The sample lists under 65,000 clones; approximately 86% were seen once. The ends were cut back, 11 bases at V and 4 bases at J, with 14 bases in the middle. Germline CDR1 reads SNHLY; CDR2 reads FYNNEI. This CDR3 spans 12 amino acids. The chain has TRBV2 and TRBJ2-5; D might be TRBD2 (5 bases). The sample was PBMCs. This clonotype originated in a human donor in good health. Some clones in this sample may be carry-over from other donors' samples. CDR3 amino acids: CASSGTTETQYF. CDR3 coding DNA: TGTGCCTCCTCGGGAACAACAGAGACCCAGTACTTC. Full variable domain (outside the CDR3, taken from reference TRBV2 and TRBJ2-5): EPEVTQTPSHQVTQMGQEVILRCVPISNHLYFYWYRQILGQKVEFLVSFYNNEISEKSEIFDDQFSVERPDGSNFTLKIRSTKLEDSAMYFCASSGTTETQYFGPGTRLLVL.